This TCR beta chain was identified during a study of metastatic and nonmetastatic thyroid tumors. Looking at the study overall: Comparison of repertoires was carried out across blood and tumor or nodule tissue from malignant and benign thyroid patients.

Study-wide findings and caveats: Malignant tumors reportedly showed significantly higher TCR beta diversity than benign nodules in both blood and tumor.

Original processing methods: A distant-metastasis classifier for papillary thyroid cancer was built using CDR3 differences across clinicopathological groups. TCRdb called clones again from the PCR reads with MiXCR. The authors' filters were not applied to this entry. This sample has some 21,000 clones, with roughly 27% found just once. The sample holds a few counts of this clone. Its antigen is not identified. Patients were all untreated before their thyroid surgery. CDR3 length: 15 residues. Germline values: CDR1 LGHDT, CDR2 YNNKEL (reference sequence). J was trimmed by 2 bases and V by 5 bases; bases with no gene match: 9.

This clonotype was sampled from a male donor with papillary thyroid cancer or a benign thyroid nodule (not recorded which). Some clones in this sample may be carry-over from other donors' samples. Sequenced: tumor tissue. J is TRBJ2-7 and V is TRBV3-1; 7 nucleotides match TRBD2. The CDR3 sequence: CASSALAGDTYEQYF. DNA of the CDR3: TGTGCCAGCAGCGCACTCGCGGGAGATACCTACGAGCAGTACTTC.